This section outlines one T cell receptor (beta chain) sequence together with its context. In this sample, this clone turned up once. Its antigen is not yet known. Within one base of it there is no much larger clone, and no base qualities were kept. The sample is drawn from a study of cytomegalovirus exposure and HLA in healthy donors (dated by TCRdb to about 2017). Regarding the research as a whole: A later analysis indicated that the 95 to 150 validation repertoires were generated on the platform also employed for the 700 or so repertoires of the first cohort. The aim of the study was to test whether cataloging public T cell receptors could identify signatures of past pathogen exposure. In addition to the first cohort of around 670 subjects, a separate validation cohort of about 120 different subjects was used. To predict cytomegalovirus infection status, the study combined high-throughput TCR immunosequencing, statistical association of individual TCRs with disease status, and machine learning.

Preparation of the library involved the immunoSEQ multiplex PCR assay. The original methods were these. A statistical classification framework was developed to diagnose cytomegalovirus status using the catalog of TCR beta chain sequences. What TCRdb holds here is the immuneACCESS table cut down to in-frame rearrangements. Part of the clones is not present; checked against another copy, under half of the missing clones reflect an unresolved V gene, and the others are unexplained. The D gene and trimming were derived from the DNA, and the V and J assignments and clone size from that table. This sample holds approximately 270,000 clones; roughly 84% were observed only once. The ten top clones hold approximately 12% of the sample. Results and caveats for the whole study, not just this receptor: In vitro tests confirmed that three of the cytomegalovirus-associated TCR beta chains recognize cytomegalovirus antigens. Most TCR sequences were seen in very few donors, while some public TCRs were found in many individuals. The classifier was reported to diagnose cytomegalovirus status with high specificity and sensitivity in both the original cohort and the validation cohort. A total of roughly 160 TCR beta chains were listed by the study as associated with cytomegalovirus. The validation cohort had no HLA typing available for a later analysis, so co-occurrence within that cohort was assessed over all 120 or so repertoires. In a later analysis, TCRs clustered in the first cohort were found to also tend to co-occur in the roughly 120 validation repertoires, with 85% to 95% of cluster scores above 0. According to the authors, the approach could potentially be generalized to other disease states and immunological phenotypes.

Donors formed part of the validation cohort, which comprised fewer than 150 subjects and was distinct from the first cohort of several hundred subjects. According to the germline V gene (reference sequence), CDR1 reads MNHEY and CDR2 reads SMNVEV. V was cut back by 4 bases and J by 0 bases, leaving a gap of 13 bases between them. Inclusive of the bounding cysteine and phenylalanine, the CDR3 is 15 residues long. Solely the CDR3 DNA is kept, with 45 bases framed from the first base. This clonotype originated in a man between 18 and 35 years old in good health and CMV-seropositive. The specimen sequenced was PBMCs. The chain is encoded by TRBV27 joined to TRBJ2-7; possibly the D gene is TRBD2, per 6 matching bases. Read as DNA, the sequence is TGTGCCAGCAGTTCTTTAGCGGAACTCTCCTACGAGCAGTACTTC. It encodes CASSSLAELSYEQYF.